Following are 27 T cell receptor beta chains from one sample sequenced in a study of shared clonotypes between healthy human individuals (dated by TCRdb to the early 2020s). The method behind the library was the immunoSEQ multiplex PCR assay. TCRdb took this table from immuneACCESS and kept in-frame rearrangements with V and J called. Such tables lack part of the clones; where checked against another copy, unresolved V genes explain under half of the gap, and the rest is unexplained. The sample yields roughly 2,300,000 clones; around 92% were counted once. In total, the top ten clones hold 0.3% to 0.45% of the sample. The sequencing sample was made of naive CD4+ T cells from PBMCs. In the paper's terms, the cell subset or site label means: CD45RA+ positively selected. These receptors came from a man aged 18-30 years in good health. Some clones in this sample may be carry-over from other donors' samples.

The chain links TRBV15 to TRBJ1-1, with a weak D call TRBD1 (5 bases). This CDR3 has 13 amino acids. The germline gives CDR1 LNHNV, CDR2 YYDKDF (reference sequence). Trimming removed 7 bases from V and 6 bases from J, with 15 bases in between. The CDR3 sequence is CATTPQGGSEAFF. The CDR3 coding sequence is TGTGCCACCACACCCCAGGGTGGTTCTGAAGCTTTCTTT. The entire variable domain, with the rest obtained from reference TRBV15 and TRBJ1-1, is as follows: DAMVIQNPRYQVTQFGKPVTLSCSQTLNHNVMYWYQQKSSQAPKLLFHYYDKDFNNEADTPDNFQSRRPNTSFCFLDIRSPGLGDTAMYLCATTPQGGSEAFFGQGTRLTVV.

The rearrangement uses TRBV6-1 and TRBJ1-4; no definite D call. Per germline, CDR1 MNHNS and CDR2 SASEGT. The germline V and J ends were trimmed by 8 bases and 6 bases, with 19 bases remaining between them. The CDR3 has 15 residues. This chain's CDR3 is CASHIPGRGYEKLFF. The CDR3 DNA is TGTGCCAGCCATATCCCGGGCAGAGGATATGAAAAACTGTTTTTT.

This clone was recorded once. The chain joins TRBV7-8 to TRBJ2-4; D gene uncertain. The germline V and J ends were trimmed by 4 bases and 12 bases, with 28 bases remaining between them. This CDR3 comprises 17 residues. Germline CDR1 and CDR2: SGHVS and FQNEAQ. The CDR3 coding sequence is TGTGCCAGCAGCTCACCCCCGGCCTCCCCCGAGGTCGCGAGTCAGTACTTC. Its translation: CASSSPPASPEVASQYF.

This clone was detected once. The chain carries TRBV5-1 and TRBJ2-7; TRBD2 agrees at 7 bases. Per germline, CDR1 SGHRS and CDR2 YFSETQ. J was trimmed by 12 bases and V by 0 bases; bases with no gene match: 15. The CDR3 length is 15 residues. CDR3 in amino acids: CASSLASGGPSRGYF. CDR3 in DNA: TGCGCCAGCAGCTTGGCTAGCGGAGGACCAAGCCGAGGGTACTTC.

V gene TRBV6-5 combines with J gene TRBJ2-5; possible D gene TRBD1, 5 bases. V was trimmed by 2 bases and J by 5 bases, leaving 15 bases between them. Germline V gives CDR1 MNHEY, CDR2 SVGAGI. This CDR3 contains 15 residues. The CDR3 spells CASSYGRVAGETQYF. The CDR3 nucleotides read TGTGCCAGCAGTTACGGCAGGGTTGCAGGGGAGACCCAGTACTTC.

The chain employs TRBV10-3 and TRBJ1-2; D ambiguous. This CDR3 comprises 15 residues. V was pared by 0 bases and J by 1 base, with 9 bases between. Germline CDR1 and CDR2: ENHRY and SYGVKD. The CDR3 sequence: CAISESSDLNYGYTF. The CDR3 DNA reads as TGTGCCATCAGTGAGTCGTCAGACCTTAACTATGGCTACACCTTC.

The chain combines TRBV5-1 with TRBJ1-3; perhaps TRBD1 as D (6 bases). The CDR3 is 15 residues long. The V end lost 0 bases, the J end lost 1 base, and 8 bases lay between the germline ends. The germline gives CDR1 SGHRS, CDR2 YFSETQ. The CDR3 nucleotides are TGCGCCAGCAGCTTGGGACAGGATTCTGGAAACACCATATATTTT. This translates into CASSLGQDSGNTIYF.

This rearrangement joins TRBV7-7 to TRBJ1-5; D might be TRBD1 (6 bases). CDR1 is SSHAT and CDR2 is FNYEAQ in the germline V gene (reference sequence). V lost 5 bases and J lost 4, with 36 bases in between. This CDR3 comprises 22 residues. This chain's CDR3 is CASSPWIAGRREGGHRNQPQHF. The CDR3 bases are TGTGCCAGCAGCCCATGGATCGCGGGAAGGCGGGAGGGGGGACATAGGAATCAGCCCCAGCATTTT.

The chain couples TRBV11-3 to TRBJ2-3; the D gene is possibly TRBD2 (6 bases). The CDR3 has 14 residues. Germline V gives CDR1 SGHNT, CDR2 YENEEA. V shed 5 bases and J shed 1 base, with 10 bases lying between them. Here the CDR3 DNA reads TGTGCCAGCAGCGGGAGGTCCGGCACAGATACGCAGTATTTT. Translation gives CASSGRSGTDTQYF.

The J gene is TRBJ2-6, the V gene TRBV28, with TRBD1 as a possible D gene (6 bases). V lost 4 bases, J lost 4 bases, and 17 bases lay in between. Germline values: CDR1 MDHEN, CDR2 SYDVKM. CDR3 size: 17 residues. The CDR3 coding sequence is TGTGCCAGCAGTTCTCCCCTGGGGGCCGTCGGGGCCAACGTCCTGACTTTC. Protein: CASSSPLGAVGANVLTF.

V gene TRBV6-1 combines with J gene TRBJ1-1; 7 bases match TRBD1. Germline values: CDR1 MNHNS, CDR2 SASEGT. CDR3 length: 14 residues. Trimming removed 2 bases from V and 7 bases from J; junction bases left unmatched: 7. The CDR3 reads CASSERGQGVEAFF. In DNA, the CDR3 is TGTGCCAGCAGTGAACGGGGGCAGGGGGTTGAAGCTTTCTTT.

This clone was seen a handful of times. V gene TRBV6-1 combines with J gene TRBJ1-5; D gene ambiguous. Germline values: CDR1 MNHNS, CDR2 SASEGT. V lost 3 bases and J lost 9, with 9 bases in between. The CDR3 has 12 residues. The DNA for the CDR3 is TGTGCCAGCAGTGAGTTGTCTGGGCCCCAGCATTTT. This encodes CASSELSGPQHF.

This chain uses TRBV19 with TRBJ2-6, with 12 bases matching TRBD1. Looked up from germline, CDR1 is LNHDA and CDR2 is SQIVND (reference sequence). The CDR3 runs to 18 residues. The ends lost 6 bases at V and 1 base at J; junction bases unmatched: 7. The CDR3 coding sequence is TGTGCCAGTAGGGATCCGGGACAGGGGGCGTCTGGGGCCAACGTCCTGACTTTC. The encoded protein is CASRDPGQGASGANVLTF.

Of note for this clone: This CDR3 is also generated by other DNA sequences in the sample. This chain connects TRBV5-1 to TRBJ2-1; 12 bases are a match to TRBD2. V was clipped by 2 bases and J by 0 bases; unmatched bases: 3. CDR1 and CDR2 (germline): SGHRS, YFSETQ. This CDR3 is 17 amino acids long. In nucleotides, the CDR3 is TGCGCCAGCAGCTTCGGACTAGCGGGGAGCTCCTACAATGAGCAGTTCTTC. Its protein is CASSFGLAGSSYNEQFF.

V usage is TRBV5-4 and J usage is TRBJ2-7; 11 positions agree with TRBD2. The CDR3 totals 15 residues. Germline CDR1 is SGHNT and CDR2 is YYREEE (reference sequence). V lost 3 bases and J lost 2; bases outside the gene matches: 4. The CDR3 region has the DNA TGTGCCAGCAGCTACGGGACTAGCGGCCCCTACGAGCAGTACTTC. The encoded protein is CASSYGTSGPYEQYF.

The chain links TRBV5-5 to TRBJ1-3; D is unresolved. There are 13 residues in the CDR3. Germline V CDR1 and CDR2: SGHKS, YYEKEE (reference sequence). V was trimmed by 4 bases and J by 5 bases, leaving 10 bases between them. CDR3 bases: TGTGCCAGCAGCCTGGAATCACGAAACACCATATATTTT. Protein product: CASSLESRNTIYF.

The rearrangement joins TRBV28 to TRBJ2-6, with 8 positions matching TRBD1. Looked up from germline, CDR1 is MDHEN and CDR2 is SYDVKM. The CDR3 is 17 amino acids. V lost 7 bases and J lost 0; bases outside the gene matches: 8. CDR3 sequence reads: CASNRQGLSSGANVLTF. The CDR3 nucleotides are TGTGCCAGCAACCGACAGGGGTTGAGCTCTGGGGCCAACGTCCTGACTTTC.

This clone was found once. This chain joins TRBV20-1 and TRBJ2-1, with D uncertain. Germline V CDR1 and CDR2: DFQATT, SNEGSKA (reference sequence). The CDR3 is made up of 11 amino acids. V was cut by 2 bases and J by 9 bases, with 8 bases left in between. CDR3 sequence reads: CSARRFAEQFF. DNA of the CDR3: TGCAGTGCTAGAAGGTTCGCTGAGCAGTTCTTC.

The J gene is TRBJ2-5, the V gene TRBV29-1; 10 nucleotides agree with TRBD2. Germline values: CDR1 SQVTM, CDR2 ANQGSEA. Trimming at V came to 3 bases and at J to 3 bases, leaving 10 bases not matched to a gene. The CDR3 is 16 amino acids. Written as DNA, the CDR3 is TGCAGCGTTGAGTTTTTGGGACTAGCGATAGAAGAGACCCAGTACTTC. It is translated as CSVEFLGLAIEETQYF.

The J gene is TRBJ2-2, the V gene TRBV14; the match to TRBD1 covers 7 bases. Germline loops: CDR1 SGHDN, CDR2 FVKESK. The CDR3 consists of 14 residues. V lost 4 bases and J lost 12; bases outside the gene matches: 11. The CDR3 sequence is CASSPLTGTSKLFF. DNA of the CDR3: TGTGCCAGCAGCCCACTGACAGGGACATCTAAGCTGTTTTTT.

This sequence joins TRBV15 and TRBJ2-2; 7 bases agree with TRBD1. CDR3 length: 15 amino acids. The J segment lost 3 bases and the V segment lost 4 bases, leaving 5 bases of the junction unmatched. Per germline, CDR1 LNHNV and CDR2 YYDKDF (reference sequence). CDR3 amino acids: CATSTWDSYTGELFF. Written as DNA, the CDR3 is TGTGCCACCAGCACTTGGGACAGCTACACCGGGGAGCTGTTTTTT.

This clone showed up just once. The chain carries TRBV5-6 and TRBJ2-7; D possibly uses TRBD1 or TRBD2 (7 bases each). This CDR3 has 13 amino acids. Germline V gene lookup returns CDR1 SGHDT and CDR2 YYEEEE. Deletions cut 4 bases from V and 4 bases from J, with 12 bases between. Here the CDR3 reads CASSTRGGYEQYF. The CDR3, as DNA: TGTGCCAGCAGCACCAGGGGGGGGTACGAGCAGTACTTC.

The CDR3 nucleotides are TGTGCTAGTGGTTTCTCCAACGTCCTGACTTTC. Amino acid sequence: CASGFSNVLTF. This chain joins TRBV12-5 and TRBJ2-6; unclear D gene. The length of the CDR3 is 11 residues. Germline V gives CDR1 LGHNT, CDR2 FRNRAP. V gave up 3 bases and J gave up 8 bases, with 2 bases separating them.

This clone was seen a handful of times. CDR3 bases: TGTGCCTGGAGGACCCCTTCGGGATGGGGTAAGGGCTACACCTTC. This sequence encodes CAWRTPSGWGKGYTF. The V gene is TRBV30, the J gene TRBJ1-2; D remains unclear. The CDR3 extends over 15 amino acids. The germline CDR1 and CDR2 sequences are GTSNPN and SVGIG (reference sequence). Trimming pared 3 bases from V and 8 bases from J, leaving 22 bases between.

The chain is built from TRBV5-8 and TRBJ1-5; TRBD1 agrees at 7 bases. This CDR3 contains 19 residues. CDR1 is SGHTS and CDR2 is YDEGEE in the germline V gene. Trimming at V came to 1 base and at J to 1 base, leaving 14 bases not matched to a gene. This CDR3 reads CASSLLWTAGTASNQPQHF. The CDR3 nucleotides read TGTGCCAGCAGCTTGCTATGGACTGCTGGGACAGCAAGCAATCAGCCCCAGCATTTT.

The chain's CDR3 is CASSLTAGPTDTQYF. The DNA for the CDR3 is TGTGCCAGCAGCTTAACAGCGGGACCGACAGATACGCAGTATTTT. This chain uses TRBV7-9 with TRBJ2-3, with 7 nucleotides matching TRBD2. V gave up 2 bases and J gave up 3 bases; unmatched junction bases: 5. The CDR3 spans 15 residues. Per germline, CDR1 SEHNR and CDR2 FQNEAQ (reference sequence).

J is TRBJ1-2 and V is TRBV19, with 7 positions matching TRBD1. With V trimmed by 6 bases and J by 6 bases, 4 bases remained unmatched. The CDR3 is made up of 12 amino acids. Per the germline V gene, CDR1 is LNHDA and CDR2 is SQIVND (reference sequence). CDR3 protein: CASRRTGHGYTF. CDR3 nucleotide sequence: TGTGCCAGTAGGAGGACAGGACATGGCTACACCTTC.